This note documents a single T cell receptor beta chain sequence. What it recognizes is unknown. Using immunoSEQ multiplex PCR, the repertoire was profiled, and TCRdb retains in-frame clones only, with some absent. Of approximately 24,000 clones detected, 84% appear once; the ten largest clones hold 24%. V shed 5 bases and J 5 bases; nucleotides not matched to a gene: 5. Germline V gene data show CDR1 as SEHNR and CDR2 as FQNEAQ (reference sequence). CDR3 size: 14 residues. The sample belongs to a study of lymphopenia after photon versus proton radiotherapy. Study findings and constraints: After the lymphocyte nadir, photon-treated repertoires showed oligoclonal expansion, especially of CD8+ Temra cells. Relative stability marked proton patients; photon patients lost diversity and naive cells. Authors raise, but do not show, better survival with proton therapy.

The sample consisted of peripheral blood, taken from a patient treated with photon-based radiotherapy. This receptor was obtained from a man aged 40-49 years with gastric cancer. This chain links TRBV7-9 with TRBJ2-5; TRBD1 agrees at 10 bases. The CDR3 coding sequence is TGTGCCAGCAGCCGACAGGGGGCAGGGGAGACCCAGTACTTC. Translating it yields CASSRQGAGETQYF.